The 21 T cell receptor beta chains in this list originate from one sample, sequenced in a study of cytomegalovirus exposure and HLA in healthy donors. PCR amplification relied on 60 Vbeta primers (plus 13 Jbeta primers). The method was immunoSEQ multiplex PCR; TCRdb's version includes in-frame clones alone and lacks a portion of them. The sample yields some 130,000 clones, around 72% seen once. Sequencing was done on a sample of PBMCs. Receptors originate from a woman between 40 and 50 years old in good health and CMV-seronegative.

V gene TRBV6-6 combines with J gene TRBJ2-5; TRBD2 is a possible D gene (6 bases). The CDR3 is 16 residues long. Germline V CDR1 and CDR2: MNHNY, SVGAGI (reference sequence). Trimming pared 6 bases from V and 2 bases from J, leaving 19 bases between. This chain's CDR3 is CASSSRRGSIQETQYF. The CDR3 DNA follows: TGTGCCAGCAGCTCAAGGCGGGGAAGTATTCAAGAGACCCAGTACTTC.

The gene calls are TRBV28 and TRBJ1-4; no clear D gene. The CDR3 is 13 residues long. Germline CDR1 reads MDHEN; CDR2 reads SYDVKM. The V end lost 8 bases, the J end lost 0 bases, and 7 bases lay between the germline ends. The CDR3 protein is CASGLATNEKLFF. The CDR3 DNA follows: TGTGCCAGCGGCCTTGCAACTAATGAAAAACTGTTTTTT.

The CDR3 DNA reads as TGTGCCAGCAGCCCCCTCGGTAACCACGAGCAGTACTTC. This gives the protein CASSPLGNHEQYF. This rearrangement joins TRBV7-9 to TRBJ2-7, with D unclear. CDR1 and CDR2 (germline): SEHNR, FQNEAQ (reference sequence). CDR3 length: 13 amino acids. The germline V and J ends were trimmed by 5 bases and 5 bases, with 13 bases remaining between them.

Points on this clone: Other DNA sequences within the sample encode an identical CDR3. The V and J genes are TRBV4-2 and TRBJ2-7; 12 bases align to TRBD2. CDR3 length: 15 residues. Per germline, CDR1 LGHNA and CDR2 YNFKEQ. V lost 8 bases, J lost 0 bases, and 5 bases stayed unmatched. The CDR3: CASSPTSGSSYEQYF. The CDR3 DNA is TGTGCCAGCTCCCCGACTAGCGGGAGCTCCTACGAGCAGTACTTC.

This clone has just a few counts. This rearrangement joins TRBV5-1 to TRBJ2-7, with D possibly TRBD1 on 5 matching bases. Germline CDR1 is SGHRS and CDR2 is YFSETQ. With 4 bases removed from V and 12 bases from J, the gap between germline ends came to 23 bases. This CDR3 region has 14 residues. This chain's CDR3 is CASSPKPGPGRGYF. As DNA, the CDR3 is TGCGCCAGCAGCCCGAAACCGGGCCCAGGAAGGGGGTACTTC.

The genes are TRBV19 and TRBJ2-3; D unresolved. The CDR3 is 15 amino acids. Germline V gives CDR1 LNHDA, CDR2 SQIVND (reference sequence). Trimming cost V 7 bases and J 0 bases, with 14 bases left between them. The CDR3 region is CASNMGKPSTDTQYF. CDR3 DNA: TGTGCCAGTAATATGGGCAAACCTAGCACAGATACGCAGTATTTT.

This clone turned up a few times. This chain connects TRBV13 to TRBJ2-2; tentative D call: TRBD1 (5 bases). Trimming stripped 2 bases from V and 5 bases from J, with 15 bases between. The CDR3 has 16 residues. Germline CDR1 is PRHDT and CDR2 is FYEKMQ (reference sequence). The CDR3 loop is CASSLTPGSGTGELFF. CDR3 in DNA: TGTGCCAGCAGCTTAACGCCAGGGTCAGGGACCGGGGAGCTGTTTTTT.

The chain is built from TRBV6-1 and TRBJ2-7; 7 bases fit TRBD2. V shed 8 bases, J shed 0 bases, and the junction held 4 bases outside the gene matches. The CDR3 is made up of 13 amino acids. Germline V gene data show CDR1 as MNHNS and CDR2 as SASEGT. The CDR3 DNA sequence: TGTGCCAGCGGGACTACAAGCTCCTACGAGCAGTACTTC. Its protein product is CASGTTSSYEQYF.

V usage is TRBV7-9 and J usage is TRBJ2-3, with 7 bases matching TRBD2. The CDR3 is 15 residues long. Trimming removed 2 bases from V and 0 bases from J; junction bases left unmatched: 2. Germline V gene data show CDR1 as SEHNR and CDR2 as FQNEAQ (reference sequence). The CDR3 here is CASSLLADSTDTQYF. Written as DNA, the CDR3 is TGTGCCAGCAGCTTACTAGCGGATAGCACAGATACGCAGTATTTT.

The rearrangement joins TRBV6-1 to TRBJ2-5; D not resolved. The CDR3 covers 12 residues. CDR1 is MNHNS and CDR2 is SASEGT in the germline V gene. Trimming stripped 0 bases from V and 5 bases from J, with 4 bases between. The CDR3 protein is CASSEAGETQYF. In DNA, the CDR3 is TGTGCCAGCAGTGAAGCTGGCGAGACCCAGTACTTC.

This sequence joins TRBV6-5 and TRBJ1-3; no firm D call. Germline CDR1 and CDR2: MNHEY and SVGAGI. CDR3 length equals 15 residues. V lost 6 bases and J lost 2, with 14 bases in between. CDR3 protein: CASSAGVATGNTIYF. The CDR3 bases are TGTGCCAGCAGCGCCGGGGTGGCCACTGGAAACACCATATATTTT.

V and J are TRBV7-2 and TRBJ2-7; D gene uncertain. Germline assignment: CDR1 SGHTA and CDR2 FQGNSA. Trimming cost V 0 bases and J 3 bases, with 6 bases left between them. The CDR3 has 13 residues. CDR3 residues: CASSLAHSYEQYF. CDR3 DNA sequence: TGTGCCAGCAGCTTAGCTCACAGCTACGAGCAGTACTTC.

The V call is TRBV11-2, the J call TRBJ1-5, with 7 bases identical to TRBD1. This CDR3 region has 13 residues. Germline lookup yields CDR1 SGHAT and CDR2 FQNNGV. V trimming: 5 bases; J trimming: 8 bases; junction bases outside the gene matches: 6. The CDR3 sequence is CASSHDREEPQHF. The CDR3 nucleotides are TGTGCCAGCAGCCACGACAGGGAGGAGCCCCAGCATTTT. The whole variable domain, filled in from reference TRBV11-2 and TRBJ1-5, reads EAGVAQSPRYKIIEKRQSVAFWCNPISGHATLYWYQQILGQGPKLLIQFQNNGVVDDSQLPKDRFSAERLKGVDSTLKIQPAKLEDSAVYLCASSHDREEPQHFGDGTRLSIL.

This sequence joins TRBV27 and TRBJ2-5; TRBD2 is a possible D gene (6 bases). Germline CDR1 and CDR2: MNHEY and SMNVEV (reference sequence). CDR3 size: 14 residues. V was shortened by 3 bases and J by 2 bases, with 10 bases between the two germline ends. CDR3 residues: CASSFGGLQETQYF. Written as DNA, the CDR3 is TGTGCCAGCAGTTTCGGGGGACTTCAAGAGACCCAGTACTTC.

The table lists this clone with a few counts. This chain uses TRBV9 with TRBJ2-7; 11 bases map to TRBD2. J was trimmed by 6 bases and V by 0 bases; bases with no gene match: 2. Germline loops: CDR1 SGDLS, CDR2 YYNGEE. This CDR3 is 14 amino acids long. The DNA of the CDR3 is TGTGCCAGCAGCGTAGGGCTAGCGGGAGGCGAGCAGTACTTC. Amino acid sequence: CASSVGLAGGEQYF.

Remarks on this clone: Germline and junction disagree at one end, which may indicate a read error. The DNA for the CDR3 is TGTGCCAGCAGCCAAGAGGGACTGGCCAACGGCCTGACTTTC. It encodes CASSQEGLANGLTF. The J gene is TRBJ2-6, the V gene TRBV4-2, with D perhaps TRBD2 (6 bases). Germline CDR1 reads LGHNA; CDR2 reads YNFKEQ. CDR3 length: 14 amino acids.

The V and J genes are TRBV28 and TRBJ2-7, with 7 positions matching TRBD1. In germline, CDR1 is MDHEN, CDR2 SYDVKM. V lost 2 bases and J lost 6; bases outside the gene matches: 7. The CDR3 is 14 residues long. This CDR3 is CASSLRYRGGEQYF. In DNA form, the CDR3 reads TGTGCCAGCAGTTTAAGGTACAGGGGTGGCGAGCAGTACTTC.

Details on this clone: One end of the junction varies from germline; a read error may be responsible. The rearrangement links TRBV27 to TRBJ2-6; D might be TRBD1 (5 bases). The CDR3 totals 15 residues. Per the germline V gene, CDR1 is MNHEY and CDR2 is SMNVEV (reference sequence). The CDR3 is CASSLMFSGANGLTF. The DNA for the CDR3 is TGTGCCAGCAGTTTAATGTTCTCTGGGGCCAACGGCCTGACTTTC.

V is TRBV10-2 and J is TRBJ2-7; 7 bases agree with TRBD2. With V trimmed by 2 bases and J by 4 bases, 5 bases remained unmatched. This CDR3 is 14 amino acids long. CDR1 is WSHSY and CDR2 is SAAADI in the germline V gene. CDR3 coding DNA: TGCGCCAGCAGTGAGGCGGGGGTGACTTACGAGCAGTACTTC. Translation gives CASSEAGVTYEQYF.

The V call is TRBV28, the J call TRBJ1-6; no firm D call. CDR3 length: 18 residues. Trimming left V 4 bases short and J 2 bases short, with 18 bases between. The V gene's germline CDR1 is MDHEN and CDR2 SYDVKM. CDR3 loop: CASSYALPGNPYNSPLHF. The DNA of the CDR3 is TGTGCCAGCAGTTATGCCCTCCCGGGGAACCCCTATAATTCACCCCTCCACTTT.

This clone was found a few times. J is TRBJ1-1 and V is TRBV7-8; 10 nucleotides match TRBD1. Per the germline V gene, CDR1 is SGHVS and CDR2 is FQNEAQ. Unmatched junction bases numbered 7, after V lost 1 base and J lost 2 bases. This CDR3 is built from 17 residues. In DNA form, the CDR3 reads TGTGCCAGCAGCTTAGGGGACAGGGGACGTATTAACACTGAAGCTTTCTTT. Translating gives CASSLGDRGRINTEAFF.